The source of this T cell receptor beta chain is a study of cytomegalovirus exposure and HLA in healthy donors. About the study: From some 190 million T cells, an earlier analysis saw approximately 110 million unique TCR beta sequences. General study results and limits: TCR association rates varied by HLA locus in a later analysis, with DRB1 highest and HLA-C lowest.

A multiplex PCR was run with 60 Vbeta primers and 13 Jbeta primers. Clones were sequenced by immunoSEQ multiplex PCR, and TCRdb holds only the in-frame ones, with some missing. Here the sample spans 95,000 to 100,000 clones, 76% being singletons. This CDR3 region has 13 residues. Trimming left V 11 bases short and J 0 bases short, with 12 bases between. Germline assignment: CDR1 SNHLY and CDR2 FYNNEI. This clone was seen a few times. As yet, its antigen is unknown. This TCR was sampled from a man aged 40-50 years in good health and CMV-seronegative. The specimen was PBMCs. The V gene is TRBV2, the J gene TRBJ2-3; maybe TRBD1 (5 bases). The CDR3, as DNA: TGTGCCGGTGGGGCCAGTAGCACAGATACGCAGTATTTT. Protein: CAGGASSTDTQYF.